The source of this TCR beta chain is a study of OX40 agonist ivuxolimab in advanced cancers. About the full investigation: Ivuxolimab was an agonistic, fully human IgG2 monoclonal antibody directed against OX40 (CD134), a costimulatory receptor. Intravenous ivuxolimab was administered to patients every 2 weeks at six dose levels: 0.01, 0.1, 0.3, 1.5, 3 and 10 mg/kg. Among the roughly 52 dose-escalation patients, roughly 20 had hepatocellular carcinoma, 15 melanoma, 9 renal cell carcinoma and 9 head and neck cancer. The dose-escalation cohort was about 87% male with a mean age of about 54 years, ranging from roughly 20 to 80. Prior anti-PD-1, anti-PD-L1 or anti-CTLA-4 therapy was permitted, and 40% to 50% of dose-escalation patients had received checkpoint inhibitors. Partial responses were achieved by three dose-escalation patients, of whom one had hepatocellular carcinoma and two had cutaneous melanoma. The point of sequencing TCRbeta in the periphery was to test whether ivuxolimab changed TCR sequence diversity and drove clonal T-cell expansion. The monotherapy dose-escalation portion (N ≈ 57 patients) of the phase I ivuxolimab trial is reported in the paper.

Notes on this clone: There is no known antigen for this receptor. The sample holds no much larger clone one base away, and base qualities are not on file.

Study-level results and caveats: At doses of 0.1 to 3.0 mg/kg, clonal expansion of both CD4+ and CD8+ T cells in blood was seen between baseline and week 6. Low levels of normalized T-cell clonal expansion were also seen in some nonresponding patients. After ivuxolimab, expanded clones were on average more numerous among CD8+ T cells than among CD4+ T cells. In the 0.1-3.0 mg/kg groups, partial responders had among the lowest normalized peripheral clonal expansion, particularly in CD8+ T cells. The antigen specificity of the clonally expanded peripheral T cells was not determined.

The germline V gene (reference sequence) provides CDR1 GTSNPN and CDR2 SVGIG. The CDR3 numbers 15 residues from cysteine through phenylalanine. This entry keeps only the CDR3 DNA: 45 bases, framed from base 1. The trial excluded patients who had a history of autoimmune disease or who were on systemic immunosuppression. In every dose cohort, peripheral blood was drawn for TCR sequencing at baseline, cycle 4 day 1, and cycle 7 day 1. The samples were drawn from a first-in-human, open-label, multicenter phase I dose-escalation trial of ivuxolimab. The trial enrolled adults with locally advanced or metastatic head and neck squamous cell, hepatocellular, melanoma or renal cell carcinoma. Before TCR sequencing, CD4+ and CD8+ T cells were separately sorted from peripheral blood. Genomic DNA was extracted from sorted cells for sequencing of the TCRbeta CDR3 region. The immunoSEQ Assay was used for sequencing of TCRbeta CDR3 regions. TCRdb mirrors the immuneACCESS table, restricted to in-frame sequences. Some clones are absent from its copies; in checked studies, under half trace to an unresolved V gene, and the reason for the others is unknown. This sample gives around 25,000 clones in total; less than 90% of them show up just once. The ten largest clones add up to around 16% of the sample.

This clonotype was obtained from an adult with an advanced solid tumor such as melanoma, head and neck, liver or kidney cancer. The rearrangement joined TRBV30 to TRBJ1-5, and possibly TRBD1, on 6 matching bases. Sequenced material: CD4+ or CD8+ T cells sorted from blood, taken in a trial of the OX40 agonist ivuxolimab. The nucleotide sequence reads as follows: TGTAAATTCCCCCCGGACGACAGGAGCAATCAGCCCCAGCATTTT. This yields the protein CKFPPDDRSNQPQHF.